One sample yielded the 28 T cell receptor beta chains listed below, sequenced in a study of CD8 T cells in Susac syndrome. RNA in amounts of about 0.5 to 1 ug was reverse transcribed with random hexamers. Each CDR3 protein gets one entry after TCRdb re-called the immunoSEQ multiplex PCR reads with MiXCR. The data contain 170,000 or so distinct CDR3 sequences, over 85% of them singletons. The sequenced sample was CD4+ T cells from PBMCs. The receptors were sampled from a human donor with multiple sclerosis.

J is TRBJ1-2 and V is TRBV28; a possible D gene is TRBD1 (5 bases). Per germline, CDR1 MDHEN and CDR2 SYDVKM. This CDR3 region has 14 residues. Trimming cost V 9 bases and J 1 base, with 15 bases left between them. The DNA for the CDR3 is TGTGCCAGTCGCCGTATGGGGGGTAACTATGGCTACACCTTC. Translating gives CASRRMGGNYGYTF.

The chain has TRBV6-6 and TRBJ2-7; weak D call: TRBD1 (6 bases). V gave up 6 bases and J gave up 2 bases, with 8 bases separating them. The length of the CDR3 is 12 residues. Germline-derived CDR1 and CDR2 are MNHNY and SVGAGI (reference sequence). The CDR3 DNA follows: TGTGCCAGCAGCAGGGGAACCTACGAGCAGTACTTC. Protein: CASSRGTYEQYF.

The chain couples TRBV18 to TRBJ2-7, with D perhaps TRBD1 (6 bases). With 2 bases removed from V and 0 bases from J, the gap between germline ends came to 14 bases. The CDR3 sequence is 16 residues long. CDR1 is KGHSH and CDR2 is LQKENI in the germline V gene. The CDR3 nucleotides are TGTGCCAGCTCACCATATTTTGGACAGAGCTCCTACGAGCAGTACTTC. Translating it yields CASSPYFGQSSYEQYF.

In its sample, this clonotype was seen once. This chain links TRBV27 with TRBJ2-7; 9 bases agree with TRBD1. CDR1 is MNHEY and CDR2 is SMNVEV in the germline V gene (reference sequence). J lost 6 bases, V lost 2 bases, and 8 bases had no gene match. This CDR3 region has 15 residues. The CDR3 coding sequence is TGTGCCAGCAGTTTAGCCGGGACAGGGAGTAGCGAGCAGTACTTC. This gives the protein CASSLAGTGSSEQYF.

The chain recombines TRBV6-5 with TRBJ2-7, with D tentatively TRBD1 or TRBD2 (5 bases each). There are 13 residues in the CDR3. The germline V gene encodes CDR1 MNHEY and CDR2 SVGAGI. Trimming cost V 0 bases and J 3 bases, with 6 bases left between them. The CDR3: CASSYSRGYEQYF. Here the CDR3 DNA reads TGTGCCAGCAGTTACTCGAGGGGCTACGAGCAGTACTTC.

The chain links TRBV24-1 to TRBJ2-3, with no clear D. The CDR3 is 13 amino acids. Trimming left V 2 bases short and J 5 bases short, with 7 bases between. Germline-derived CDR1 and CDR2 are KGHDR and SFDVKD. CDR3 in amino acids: CATSDSSGDTQYF. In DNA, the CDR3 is TGTGCCACCAGTGATTCTAGTGGAGATACGCAGTATTTT.

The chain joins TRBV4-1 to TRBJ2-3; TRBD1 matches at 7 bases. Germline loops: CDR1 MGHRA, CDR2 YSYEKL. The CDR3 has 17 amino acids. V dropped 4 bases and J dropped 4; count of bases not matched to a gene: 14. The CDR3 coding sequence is TGCGCCAGCAGCCCTCCCGCGACAGGGTTAGGATCAGATACGCAGTATTTT. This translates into CASSPPATGLGSDTQYF.

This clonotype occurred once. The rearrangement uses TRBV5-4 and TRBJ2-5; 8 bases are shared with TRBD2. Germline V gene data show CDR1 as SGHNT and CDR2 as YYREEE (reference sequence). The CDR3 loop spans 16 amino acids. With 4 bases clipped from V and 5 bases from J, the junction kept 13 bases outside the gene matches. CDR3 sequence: CASSPSPTSVGETQYF. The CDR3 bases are TGTGCCAGCAGCCCGTCCCCGACTAGCGTTGGGGAGACCCAGTACTTC.

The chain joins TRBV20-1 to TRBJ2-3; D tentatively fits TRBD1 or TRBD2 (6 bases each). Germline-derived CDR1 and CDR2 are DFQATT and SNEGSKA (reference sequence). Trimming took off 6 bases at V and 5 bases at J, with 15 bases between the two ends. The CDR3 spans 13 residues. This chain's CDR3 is CSACEGGKDTQYF. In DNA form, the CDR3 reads TGCAGTGCCTGTGAGGGGGGTAAAGATACGCAGTATTTT.

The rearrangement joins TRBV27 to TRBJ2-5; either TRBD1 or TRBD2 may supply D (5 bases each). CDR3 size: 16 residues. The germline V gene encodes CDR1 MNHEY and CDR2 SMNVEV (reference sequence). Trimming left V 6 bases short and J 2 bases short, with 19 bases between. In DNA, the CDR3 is TGTGCCAGCAGATACTCTCTTTGGGGGAGACAAGAGACCCAGTACTTC. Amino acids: CASRYSLWGRQETQYF.

CDR3 sequence: CASSSPPGQGNEQFF. DNA for the CDR3: TGTGCCAGCAGCTCACCTCCGGGACAGGGCAATGAGCAGTTCTTC. The chain recombines TRBV7-9 with TRBJ2-1, with 9 bases lining up with TRBD1. The CDR3 runs to 15 residues. Trimming took 4 bases from V and 6 from J; bases not matched to a gene: 7. The germline gives CDR1 SEHNR, CDR2 FQNEAQ (reference sequence).

The CDR3 loop reads CASSLFSGGRHEQFF. In DNA, the CDR3 is TGTGCCAGCAGCTTATTTTCGGGGGGGCGGCATGAGCAGTTCTTC. The V call is TRBV7-9, the J call TRBJ2-1, with 8 bases lining up with TRBD2. V was clipped by 2 bases and J by 8 bases; unmatched bases: 8. This CDR3 is built from 15 residues. Germline loops: CDR1 SEHNR, CDR2 FQNEAQ (reference sequence).

CDR3 bases: TGCAGCGCGCGGGGGGGGTCCTCTGGGGCCAACGTCCTGACTTTC. This codes for CSARGGSSGANVLTF. The chain recombines TRBV29-1 with TRBJ2-6; TRBD2 agrees at 9 bases. Trimming cost V 7 bases and J 0 bases; bases outside gene matches: 4. Germline V CDR1 and CDR2: SQVTM, ANQGSEA. The CDR3 runs 15 residues. Variable domain in full (rest from reference TRBV29-1 and TRBJ2-6): SAVISQKPSRDICQRGTSLTIQCQVDSQVTMMFWYRQQPGQSLTLIATANQGSEATYESGFVIDKFPISRPNLTFSTLTVSNMSPEDSSIYLCSARGGSSGANVLTFGAGSRLTVL.

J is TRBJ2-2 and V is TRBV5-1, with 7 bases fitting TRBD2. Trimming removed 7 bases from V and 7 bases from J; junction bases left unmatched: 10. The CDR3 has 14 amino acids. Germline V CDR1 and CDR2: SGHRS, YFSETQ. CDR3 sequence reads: CASSFAGEGGELFF. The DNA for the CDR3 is TGCGCCAGCTCCTTTGCGGGGGAAGGCGGGGAGCTGTTTTTT.

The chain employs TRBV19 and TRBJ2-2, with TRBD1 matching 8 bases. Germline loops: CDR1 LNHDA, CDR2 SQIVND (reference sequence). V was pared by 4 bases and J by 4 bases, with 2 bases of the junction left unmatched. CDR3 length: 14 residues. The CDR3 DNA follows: TGTGCCAGTAGTAAAACAGGGGGCACCGGGGAGCTGTTTTTT. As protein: CASSKTGGTGELFF.

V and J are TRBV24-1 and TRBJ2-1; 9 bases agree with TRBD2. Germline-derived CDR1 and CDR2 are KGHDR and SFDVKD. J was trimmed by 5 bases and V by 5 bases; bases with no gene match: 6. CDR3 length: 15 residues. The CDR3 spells CATSASSGGHNEQFF. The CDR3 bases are TGTGCCACCAGTGCCAGTAGCGGGGGCCACAATGAGCAGTTCTTC.

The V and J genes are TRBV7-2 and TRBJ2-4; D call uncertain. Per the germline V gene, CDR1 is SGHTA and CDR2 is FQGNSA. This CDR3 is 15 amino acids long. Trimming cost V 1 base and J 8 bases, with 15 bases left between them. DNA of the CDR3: TGTGCCAGCAGCTTAGGGGTCCAGCCGTGGGACATTCAGTACTTC. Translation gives CASSLGVQPWDIQYF.

CDR3 loop: CASSQVLGEYEQYF. DNA of the CDR3: TGTGCCAGCAGCCAAGTATTAGGGGAGTACGAGCAGTACTTC. This rearrangement joins TRBV3-1 to TRBJ2-7, with D perhaps given as TRBD1 or TRBD2 (5 bases each). CDR1 LGHDT and CDR2 YNNKEL come from the germline V gene (reference sequence). This CDR3 has 14 residues. Between the trimmed V and J ends, which lost 1 base and 4 bases, there was a span of 11 bases.

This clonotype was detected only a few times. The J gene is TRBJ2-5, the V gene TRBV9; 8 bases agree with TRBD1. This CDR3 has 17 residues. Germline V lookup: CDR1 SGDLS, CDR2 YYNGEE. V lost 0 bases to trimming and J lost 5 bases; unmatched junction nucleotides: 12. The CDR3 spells CASSVGWGQVAGETQYF. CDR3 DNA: TGTGCCAGCAGCGTAGGCTGGGGACAGGTAGCAGGGGAGACCCAGTACTTC.

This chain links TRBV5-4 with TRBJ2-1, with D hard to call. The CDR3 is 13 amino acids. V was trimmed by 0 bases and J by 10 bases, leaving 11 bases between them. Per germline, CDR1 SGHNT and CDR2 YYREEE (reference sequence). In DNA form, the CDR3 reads TGTGCCAGCAGCTTGGTTTCAGAGTACGAGCAGTTCTTC. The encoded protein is CASSLVSEYEQFF. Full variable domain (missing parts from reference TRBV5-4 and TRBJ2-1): ETGVTQSPTHLIKTRGQQVTLRCSSQSGHNTVSWYQQALGQGPQFIFQYYREEENGRGNFPPRFSGLQFPNYSSELNVNALELDDSALYLCASSLVSEYEQFFGPGTRLTVL.

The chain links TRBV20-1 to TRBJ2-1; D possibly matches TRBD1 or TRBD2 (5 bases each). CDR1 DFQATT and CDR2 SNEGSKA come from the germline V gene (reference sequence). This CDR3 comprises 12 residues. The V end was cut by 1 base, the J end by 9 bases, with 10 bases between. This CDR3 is CSARGFGAEQFF. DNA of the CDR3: TGCAGTGCTAGAGGGTTCGGGGCTGAGCAGTTCTTC.

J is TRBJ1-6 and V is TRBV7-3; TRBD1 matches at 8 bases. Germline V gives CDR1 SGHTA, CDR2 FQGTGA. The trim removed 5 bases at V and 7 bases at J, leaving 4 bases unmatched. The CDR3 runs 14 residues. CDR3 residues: CASSRGTGNSPLHF. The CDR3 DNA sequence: TGTGCCAGCAGCCGGGGGACAGGCAATTCACCCCTCCACTTT.

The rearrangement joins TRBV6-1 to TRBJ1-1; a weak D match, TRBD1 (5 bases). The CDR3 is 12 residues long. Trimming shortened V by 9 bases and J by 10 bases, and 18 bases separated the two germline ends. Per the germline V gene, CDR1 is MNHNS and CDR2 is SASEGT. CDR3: CASTPGPLGAFF. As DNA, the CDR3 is TGTGCCAGTACGCCGGGACCGCTTGGAGCTTTCTTT.

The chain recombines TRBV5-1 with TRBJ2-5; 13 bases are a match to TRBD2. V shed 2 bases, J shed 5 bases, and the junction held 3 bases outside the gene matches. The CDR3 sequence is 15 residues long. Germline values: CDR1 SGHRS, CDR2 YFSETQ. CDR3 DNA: TGCGCCAGCAGCTTACTAGCGGGGGGGCCGGAGACCCAGTACTTC. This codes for CASSLLAGGPETQYF.

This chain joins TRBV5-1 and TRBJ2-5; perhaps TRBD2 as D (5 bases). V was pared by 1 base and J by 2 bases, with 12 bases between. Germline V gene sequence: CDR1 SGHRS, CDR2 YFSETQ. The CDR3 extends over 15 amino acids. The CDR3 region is CASSLSEGTQETQYF. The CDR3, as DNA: TGCGCCAGCAGCTTGAGTGAGGGTACACAAGAGACCCAGTACTTC.

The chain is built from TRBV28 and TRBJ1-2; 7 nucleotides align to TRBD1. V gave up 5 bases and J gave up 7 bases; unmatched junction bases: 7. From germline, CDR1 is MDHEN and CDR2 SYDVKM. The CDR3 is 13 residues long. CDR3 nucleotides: TGTGCCAGCAGTCCCCCTCGGGACAGTGGCTACACCTTC. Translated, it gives CASSPPRDSGYTF.

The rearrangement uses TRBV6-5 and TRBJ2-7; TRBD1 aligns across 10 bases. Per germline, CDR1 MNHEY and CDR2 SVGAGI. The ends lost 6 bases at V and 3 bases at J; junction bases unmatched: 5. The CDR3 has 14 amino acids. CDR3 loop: CASRRGQGYYEQYF. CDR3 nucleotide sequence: TGTGCCAGCAGGAGGGGACAGGGGTACTACGAGCAGTACTTC.

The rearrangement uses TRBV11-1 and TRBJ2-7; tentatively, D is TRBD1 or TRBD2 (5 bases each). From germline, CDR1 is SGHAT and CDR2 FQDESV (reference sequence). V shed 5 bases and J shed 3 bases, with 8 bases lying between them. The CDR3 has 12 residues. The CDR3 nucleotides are TGTGCCAGCAGCCGGGACGGCTACGAGCAGTACTTC. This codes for CASSRDGYEQYF.